The 14 T cell receptor beta chains presented below share a single source sample, sequenced in a study of graft-versus-host responses after intestinal transplantation. Sequenced by immunoSEQ multiplex PCR; TCRdb stores in-frame clones only, minus some. The sample consists of some 7,000 clones, more than 60% of them appearing once. Graft tissue was processed to release intraepithelial and lamina propria lymphocytes. The source material was ileum tissue, sampled approximately 50 days after transplant. Source of these receptors: a human patient who received an intestinal transplant, so some T cells may come from the graft donor.

The V and J genes are TRBV2 and TRBJ2-2, with TRBD1 identical over 10 bases. The germline V gene has CDR1 SNHLY and CDR2 FYNNEI. The CDR3 covers 14 residues. V gave up 6 bases and J gave up 7 bases; unmatched junction bases: 5. The CDR3 coding sequence is TGTGCCAGCAGAGTCGGGACAGGGGACGGGGAGCTGTTTTTT. This gives the protein CASRVGTGDGELFF. The full variable domain, in which reference TRBV2 and TRBJ2-2 provide the parts outside the CDR3, is EPEVTQTPSHQVTQMGQEVILRCVPISNHLYFYWYRQILGQKVEFLVSFYNNEISEKSEIFDDQFSVERPDGSNFTLKIRSTKLEDSAMYFCASRVGTGDGELFFGEGSRLTVL.

The chain links TRBV28 to TRBJ1-3, with D possibly TRBD1 on 6 matching bases. CDR1 and CDR2 from the germline V gene are MDHEN and SYDVKM. The V and J ends lost 0 bases and 9 bases respectively, with 9 bases between them. This CDR3 has 13 amino acids. As DNA, the CDR3 is TGTGCCAGCAGTTTATGGAGAGGGGGCACCATATATTTT. Its translation is CASSLWRGGTIYF. Drawing the rest from reference TRBV28 and TRBJ1-3, the complete variable domain is DVKVTQSSRYLVKRTGEKVFLECVQDMDHENMFWYRQDPGLGLRLIYFSYDVKMKEKGDIPEGYSVSREKKERFSLILESASTNQTSMYLCASSLWRGGTIYFGEGSWLTVV.

This clone was counted between two and nine times. V usage is TRBV7-2 and J usage is TRBJ2-1; TRBD1 matches 8 bases. V shed 5 bases and J 6 bases; nucleotides not matched to a gene: 12. Germline V gene data show CDR1 as SGHTA and CDR2 as FQGNSA. The CDR3 has 16 residues. CDR3 sequence: CASSQGALPGPNEQFF. In DNA form, the CDR3 reads TGTGCCAGCAGCCAGGGGGCCCTCCCTGGCCCCAATGAGCAGTTCTTC.

The sample holds a few counts of this clone. This chain connects TRBV4-3 to TRBJ2-1; TRBD1 is a possible D gene (7 bases). Germline assignment: CDR1 LGHNA and CDR2 YSLEER. The V and J ends lost 1 base and 3 bases respectively, with 16 bases between them. This CDR3 spans 17 amino acids. The CDR3 protein is CASSQGIGGGVYNEQFF. Here the CDR3 DNA reads TGCGCCAGCAGCCAAGGTATCGGAGGGGGCGTCTACAATGAGCAGTTCTTC.

The rearrangement joins TRBV5-1 to TRBJ2-1, with 14 bases that match TRBD2. J was trimmed by 6 bases and V by 2 bases; bases with no gene match: 4. Germline V gene data show CDR1 as SGHRS and CDR2 as YFSETQ. CDR3 size: 16 residues. The CDR3: CASSFTGLAGGNEQFF. CDR3 bases: TGCGCCAGCAGCTTCACCGGACTAGCGGGGGGCAATGAGCAGTTCTTC.

Within the sample, this clone is medium-sized. The chain carries TRBV7-8 and TRBJ2-3; 9 bases are a match to TRBD2. Germline V gene sequence: CDR1 SGHVS, CDR2 FQNEAQ. The ends lost 5 bases at V and 6 bases at J; junction bases unmatched: 18. CDR3 length: 18 residues. The CDR3 protein is CASSTSTVSSSGVDTQYF. In DNA form, the CDR3 reads TGTGCCAGCAGCACTAGTACCGTCTCGTCTAGCGGGGTCGATACGCAGTATTTT.

In its sample, this clone was seen a few times. The chain joins TRBV29-1 to TRBJ2-5; 7 nucleotides line up with TRBD1. CDR1 and CDR2 (germline): SQVTM, ANQGSEA. This CDR3 contains 13 residues. The junction had 3 bases not matched to a gene; V was cut back by 3 bases and J by 2 bases. The CDR3 DNA sequence: TGCAGCGTTGATTTGGGACAGCAAGAGACCCAGTACTTC. Translating it yields CSVDLGQQETQYF.

The chain couples TRBV2 to TRBJ1-1, with a tentative D call TRBD1 (5 bases). CDR1 is SNHLY and CDR2 is FYNNEI in the germline V gene. The CDR3 loop spans 17 amino acids. Trimming cost V 2 bases and J 3 bases, with 19 bases left between them. CDR3 DNA: TGTGCCAGCAGTGAAATCGGGCCGCAGGGTCCACACACTGAAGCTTTCTTT. This encodes CASSEIGPQGPHTEAFF.

The table lists this clone with a count of one. V usage is TRBV5-6 and J usage is TRBJ2-6, with D tentatively TRBD2 (5 bases). This CDR3 has 16 amino acids. Germline-derived CDR1 and CDR2 are SGHDT and YYEEEE. V lost 1 base to trimming and J lost 4 bases, with 12 bases between them. The CDR3 here is CASSLSPGVGANVLTF. In DNA, the CDR3 is TGTGCCAGCAGCTTGTCCCCCGGGGTCGGGGCCAACGTCCTGACTTTC.

This clone was seen a single time. Different DNA sequences within this sample yield the same CDR3. The chain couples TRBV7-2 to TRBJ2-5; 8 bases are shared with TRBD2. Germline CDR1 and CDR2: SGHTA and FQGNSA. This CDR3 region has 15 residues. V lost 3 bases and J lost 2; bases outside the gene matches: 5. CDR3 amino acids: CASSLGGGPQETQYF. The CDR3 DNA follows: TGTGCCAGCAGCTTGGGCGGGGGGCCACAAGAGACCCAGTACTTC.

By share of the sample, this clone is medium-sized. The chain employs TRBV4-1 and TRBJ2-7; TRBD2 might be the D (5 bases). Trimming cost V 0 bases and J 3 bases, with 9 bases left between them. This CDR3 is 14 amino acids long. Germline assignment: CDR1 MGHRA and CDR2 YSYEKL. The CDR3 protein is CASSQEPGNYEQYV. The CDR3 DNA follows: TGCGCCAGCAGCCAAGAGCCCGGGAACTACGAGCAGTACGTC.

CDR3 sequence: CASSQNSQANTGELFF. Written as DNA, the CDR3 is TGCGCCAGCAGCCAAAATTCCCAGGCGAACACCGGGGAGCTGTTTTTT. V usage is TRBV4-1 and J usage is TRBJ2-2, with D unresolved. Germline lookup yields CDR1 MGHRA and CDR2 YSYEKL. This CDR3 comprises 16 residues. V was shortened by 2 bases and J by 0 bases, with 10 bases between the two germline ends.

The rearrangement uses TRBV7-2 and TRBJ1-1; weak D call: TRBD1 (6 bases). Germline V gene sequence: CDR1 SGHTA, CDR2 FQGNSA. This CDR3 spans 14 amino acids. The V end was cut by 1 base, the J end by 5 bases, with 11 bases between. This CDR3 reads CASSLGRGVTEAFF. In DNA form, the CDR3 reads TGTGCCAGCAGCTTAGGCAGGGGTGTGACTGAAGCTTTCTTT.

J is TRBJ1-2 and V is TRBV15, with D perhaps TRBD1 (6 bases). Per the germline V gene, CDR1 is LNHNV and CDR2 is YYDKDF (reference sequence). The ends were cut back, 1 base at V and 8 bases at J, with 11 bases in the middle. The CDR3 has 13 amino acids. CDR3 sequence (DNA): TGTGCCACCAGCAGAGGGGACACTATAGGCTACACCTTC. Encoded protein: CATSRGDTIGYTF.